These 20 T cell receptor beta chains originate from one sample sequenced in a study of blood T cell repertoires in COVID-19. The table came from immunoSEQ multiplex PCR; TCRdb's copy has only in-frame clones and leaves some out. The repertoire includes 390,000 or so clones, about 87% of them detected once, and about a tenth sits in the top ten. The sequencing sample was made of PBMCs or T cells enriched from blood (not recorded which). Receptors originate from a woman in her fifties or sixties who had recovered from COVID-19.

This clone was counted only a few times. This chain joins TRBV29-1 and TRBJ1-3, with 8 bases identical to TRBD1. CDR1 is SQVTM and CDR2 is ANQGSEA in the germline V gene. V shed 6 bases and J 4 bases; nucleotides not matched to a gene: 2. This CDR3 has 12 residues. The chain's CDR3 is CSVTGVGNTIYF. Written as DNA, the CDR3 is TGCAGCGTGACAGGGGTCGGAAACACCATATATTTT.

This rearrangement joins TRBV30 to TRBJ2-7; unclear D gene. The CDR3 loop spans 11 amino acids. V was cut by 1 base and J by 2 bases, with 3 bases left in between. The V gene's germline CDR1 is GTSNPN and CDR2 SVGIG (reference sequence). Here the CDR3 reads CAWSGTYEQYF. CDR3 nucleotide sequence: TGTGCCTGGAGTGGTACCTACGAGCAGTACTTC.

This chain connects TRBV4-1 to TRBJ2-7, with 11 bases fitting TRBD2. The CDR3 consists of 15 residues. CDR1 and CDR2 (germline): MGHRA, YSYEKL. V lost 2 bases and J lost 0; bases outside the gene matches: 0. The CDR3 region has the DNA TGCGCCAGCAGCCAAACTAGCGGGGGCTCCTACGAGCAGTACTTC. Amino acids: CASSQTSGGSYEQYF.

The V and J genes are TRBV24-1 and TRBJ2-2, with 7 positions matching TRBD1. Looked up from germline, CDR1 is KGHDR and CDR2 is SFDVKD. V shed 9 bases and J 0 bases; nucleotides not matched to a gene: 3. This CDR3 region has 14 residues. The chain's CDR3 is CATSGTANTGELFF. The DNA for the CDR3 is TGTGCCACCTCCGGGACAGCGAACACCGGGGAGCTGTTTTTT.

This chain joins TRBV11-3 and TRBJ2-3, with TRBD2 matching over 7 bases. CDR1 SGHNT and CDR2 YENEEA come from the germline V gene. V lost 0 bases and J lost 5; bases outside the gene matches: 8. The CDR3 has 16 residues. The DNA for the CDR3 is TGTGCCAGCAGCTTAGAGGGACTACCTCCCAGAGATACGCAGTATTTT. It yields the protein CASSLEGLPPRDTQYF.

Note on this clone: Other nucleotide sequences in the sample specify the same CDR3. V is TRBV12-3 or TRBV12-4 and J is TRBJ2-3; D uncertain. V gave up 4 bases and J gave up 0 bases, with 5 bases separating them. The CDR3 has 13 amino acids. This CDR3 reads CASSSLSTDTQYF. CDR3 nucleotides: TGTGCCAGCAGTTCCCTCAGCACAGATACGCAGTATTTT.

The chain links TRBV7-2 to TRBJ2-3; 13 nucleotides match TRBD2. CDR1 is SGHTA and CDR2 is FQGNSA in the germline V gene. V trimming: 5 bases; J trimming: 5 bases; junction bases outside the gene matches: 10. The CDR3 runs to 17 residues. CDR3 nucleotides: TGTGCCAGCAGCCCAAGGGGACTAGCGGGGATCAAAGATACGCAGTATTTT. Translated: CASSPRGLAGIKDTQYF. Variable domain in full (rest from reference TRBV7-2 and TRBJ2-3): GAGVSQSPSNKVTEKGKDVELRCDPISGHTALYWYRQSLGQGLEFLIYFQGNSAPDKSGLPSDRFSAERTGGSVSTLTIQRTQQEDSAVYLCASSPRGLAGIKDTQYFGPGTRLTVL.

The V and J genes are TRBV29-1 and TRBJ1-2, with D hard to call. CDR1 and CDR2 (germline): SQVTM, ANQGSEA. V gave up 2 bases and J gave up 5 bases, with 9 bases separating them. The CDR3 is made up of 12 amino acids. CDR3 loop: CSVESLFYGYTF. The CDR3, as DNA: TGCAGCGTTGAATCTCTGTTTTATGGCTACACCTTC. Filled out from reference TRBV29-1 and TRBJ1-2, the complete variable domain reads SAVISQKPSRDICQRGTSLTIQCQVDSQVTMMFWYRQQPGQSLTLIATANQGSEATYESGFVIDKFPISRPNLTFSTLTVSNMSPEDSSIYLCSVESLFYGYTFGSGTRLTVV.

V and J are TRBV19 and TRBJ1-2, with D possibly being TRBD1 (5 bases). Trimming stripped 5 bases from V and 6 bases from J, with 16 bases between. This CDR3 contains 14 residues. Per germline, CDR1 LNHDA and CDR2 SQIVND (reference sequence). This CDR3 reads CASSEVVGRDGYTF. The CDR3 coding sequence is TGTGCCAGTAGTGAGGTTGTGGGGCGCGATGGCTACACCTTC.

V gene TRBV4-3 combines with J gene TRBJ1-3, with D hard to call. V shed 0 bases and J shed 5 bases, with 11 bases lying between them. The CDR3 loop spans 15 amino acids. The V gene's germline CDR1 is LGHNA and CDR2 YSLEER. DNA for the CDR3: TGCGCCAGCAGCCAAGATCGAGAGGTTAGAAACACCATATATTTT. It is translated as CASSQDREVRNTIYF.

Written as DNA, the CDR3 is TGTGCCAGCAGTTTCGCTAGCGGGGCTTTACGAGCTCAAGAGACCCAGTACTTC. This sequence encodes CASSFASGALRAQETQYF. V usage is TRBV6-2 or TRBV6-3 and J usage is TRBJ2-5; 9 nucleotides line up with TRBD2. From germline, CDR1 is MNHEY and CDR2 SVGEGT. With 4 bases clipped from V and 2 bases from J, the junction kept 14 bases outside the gene matches. This CDR3 contains 18 residues.

The chain is built from TRBV6-5 and TRBJ2-3; D may be TRBD2 (6 bases). Germline V lookup: CDR1 MNHEY, CDR2 SVGAGI. The CDR3 length is 12 residues. V was trimmed by 6 bases and J by 8 bases, leaving 12 bases between them. CDR3 loop: CASSPTEGTQYF. CDR3 nucleotides: TGTGCCAGCAGCCCGACGGAGGGTACGCAGTATTTT.

This rearrangement joins TRBV27 to TRBJ1-2; no definite D call. Deletions cut 5 bases from V and 5 bases from J, with 12 bases between. CDR3 length equals 13 residues. Germline lookup yields CDR1 MNHEY and CDR2 SMNVEV (reference sequence). The CDR3 DNA follows: TGTGCCAGCAGTCCACGATCGGGATATGGCTACACCTTC. Amino acid sequence: CASSPRSGYGYTF.

CDR3 amino acids: CASSIDPLTASMNTEAFF. The CDR3 nucleotides read TGTGCCAGTAGTATAGATCCGCTGACAGCCTCAATGAACACTGAAGCTTTCTTT. The V call is TRBV19, the J call TRBJ1-1, with D perhaps TRBD1 (5 bases). Looked up from germline, CDR1 is LNHDA and CDR2 is SQIVND (reference sequence). V lost 0 bases and J 0 bases, leaving 17 bases between the germline ends. The CDR3 is 18 residues long.

The chain has TRBV6-2 or TRBV6-3 and TRBJ1-1, with 12 nucleotides matching TRBD1. The CDR3 extends over 15 amino acids. V was pared by 0 bases and J by 11 bases, with 7 bases of the junction left unmatched. Per germline, CDR1 MNHEY and CDR2 SVGEGT. The DNA for the CDR3 is TGTGCCAGCAGTTACTCGGGACAGGGGGCATATCCGGCTTTCTTT. Translating gives CASSYSGQGAYPAFF.

The J gene is TRBJ1-5, the V gene TRBV28; perhaps TRBD1 as D (5 bases). The CDR3 sequence is 14 residues long. Trimming took 6 bases from V and 2 from J, leaving 11 bases between them. CDR1 MDHEN and CDR2 SYDVKM come from the germline V gene. The CDR3 region has the DNA TGTGCCAGCAGCCCTACCAGGGGCAATCAGCCCCAGCATTTT. As protein: CASSPTRGNQPQHF.

The rearrangement links TRBV13 to TRBJ2-3; TRBD2 matches 15 bases. The V gene end was trimmed by 5 bases and the J gene end by 4 bases; junction bases not matched to a gene: 4. The CDR3 covers 16 residues. Germline CDR1 PRHDT, CDR2 FYEKMQ (reference sequence). CDR3 in amino acids: CASSIRTSGGADTQYF. CDR3 in DNA: TGTGCCAGCAGCATCCGGACTAGCGGGGGGGCAGATACGCAGTATTTT.

The chain links TRBV2 to TRBJ2-5; D is unresolved. Trimming took off 2 bases at V and 1 base at J, with 8 bases between the two ends. The CDR3 contains 14 residues. Germline V gene lookup returns CDR1 SNHLY and CDR2 FYNNEI. The chain's CDR3 is CASSELSSQETQYF. CDR3 bases: TGTGCCAGCAGTGAACTCTCTTCCCAAGAGACCCAGTACTTC. Full variable domain (missing parts from reference TRBV2 and TRBJ2-5): EPEVTQTPSHQVTQMGQEVILRCVPISNHLYFYWYRQILGQKVEFLVSFYNNEISEKSEIFDDQFSVERPDGSNFTLKIRSTKLEDSAMYFCASSELSSQETQYFGPGTRLLVL.

The V call is TRBV7-9, the J call TRBJ1-5, with D perhaps matching TRBD1 (5 bases). The germline gives CDR1 SEHNR, CDR2 FQNEAQ (reference sequence). With 0 bases removed from V and 0 bases from J, the gap between germline ends came to 15 bases. The CDR3 is 18 amino acids. The CDR3, as DNA: TGTGCCAGCAGCTTAGCACCCCCAGGGTTATATAGCAATCAGCCCCAGCATTTT. This translates into CASSLAPPGLYSNQPQHF.

The rearrangement links TRBV7-3 to TRBJ2-7; 11 bases match TRBD2. CDR1 is SGHTA and CDR2 is FQGTGA in the germline V gene. V was pared by 5 bases and J by 3 bases, with 9 bases of the junction left unmatched. The CDR3 consists of 16 residues. The CDR3 nucleotides are TGTGCCAGCAGCCCTAGGACTAGCGGGTATAACTACGAGCAGTACTTC. Translation: CASSPRTSGYNYEQYF.